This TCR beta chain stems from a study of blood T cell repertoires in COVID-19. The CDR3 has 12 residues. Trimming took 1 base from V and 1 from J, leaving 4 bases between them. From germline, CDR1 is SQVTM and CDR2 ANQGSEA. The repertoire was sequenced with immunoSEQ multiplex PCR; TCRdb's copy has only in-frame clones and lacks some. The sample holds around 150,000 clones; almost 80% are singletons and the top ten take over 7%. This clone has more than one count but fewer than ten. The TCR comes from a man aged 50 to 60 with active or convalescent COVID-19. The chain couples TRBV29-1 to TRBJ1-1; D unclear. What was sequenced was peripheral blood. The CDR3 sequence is CSVEGANTEAFF. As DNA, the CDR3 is TGCAGCGTTGAAGGCGCGAACACTGAAGCTTTCTTT.